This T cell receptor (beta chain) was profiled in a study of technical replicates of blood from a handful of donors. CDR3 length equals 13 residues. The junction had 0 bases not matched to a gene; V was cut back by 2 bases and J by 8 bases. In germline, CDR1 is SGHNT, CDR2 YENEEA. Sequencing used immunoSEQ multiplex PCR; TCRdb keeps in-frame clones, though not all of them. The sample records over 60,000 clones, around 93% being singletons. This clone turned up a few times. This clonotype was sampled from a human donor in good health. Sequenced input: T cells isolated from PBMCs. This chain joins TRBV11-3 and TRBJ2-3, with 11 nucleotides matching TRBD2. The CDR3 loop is CASSLTSGGTQYF. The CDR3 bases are TGTGCCAGCAGCTTAACTAGCGGGGGTACGCAGTATTTT.